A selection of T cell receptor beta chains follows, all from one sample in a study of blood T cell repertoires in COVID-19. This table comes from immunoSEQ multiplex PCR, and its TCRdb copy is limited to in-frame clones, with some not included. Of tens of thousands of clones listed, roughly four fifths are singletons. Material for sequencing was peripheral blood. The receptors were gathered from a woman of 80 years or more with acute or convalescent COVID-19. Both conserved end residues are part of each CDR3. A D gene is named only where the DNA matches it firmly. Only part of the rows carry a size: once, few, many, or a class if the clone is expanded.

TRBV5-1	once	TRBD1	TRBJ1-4	CASSSTGGATNEKLFF	TGCGCCAGCAGCTCGACAGGGGGCGCAACTAATGAAAAACTGTTTTTT
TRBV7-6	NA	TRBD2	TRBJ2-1	CASSSVATGGQSNEQFF	TGTGCCAGCAGCTCGGTTGCTACGGGGGGTCAATCAAATGAGCAGTTCTTC
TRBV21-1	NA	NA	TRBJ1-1	CASSRRGCTEAFF	TGTGCCAGCAGCCGCCGGGGGTGCACTGAAGCTTTCTTT
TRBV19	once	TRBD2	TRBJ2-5	CASSGGGKTQYF	TGTGCCAGTAGTGGGGGGGGAAAGACCCAGTACTTC
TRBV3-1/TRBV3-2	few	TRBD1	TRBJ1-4	CASSSQGVNEKLFF	TGTGCCAGCAGCTCACAGGGGGTTAATGAAAAACTGTTTTTT
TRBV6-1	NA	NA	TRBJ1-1	CASTPGFMNTEAFF	TGTGCCAGCACCCCAGGTTTCATGAACACTGAAGCTTTCTTT
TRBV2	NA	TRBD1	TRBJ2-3	CASKKDRGGTDTQYF	TGTGCCAGCAAGAAAGACAGGGGGGGGACAGATACGCAGTATTTT
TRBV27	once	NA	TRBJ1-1	CASSLNNLNTEAFF	TGTGCCAGCAGTTTAAATAATTTGAACACTGAAGCTTTCTTT
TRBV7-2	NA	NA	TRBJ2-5	CASAGVIETQYF	TGTGCCTCAGCAGGGGTGATAGAGACCCAGTACTTC
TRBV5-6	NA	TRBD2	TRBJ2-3	CASSLISGGADTQYF	TGTGCCAGCAGCTTGATAAGCGGGGGGGCAGATACGCAGTATTTT
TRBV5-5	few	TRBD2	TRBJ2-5	CASSLSSGRAIGTQYF	TGTGCCAGCAGCTTGTCCAGCGGGAGGGCCATTGGGACCCAGTACTTC
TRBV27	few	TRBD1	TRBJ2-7	CASKTGESYEQYF	TGTGCCAGCAAAACAGGGGAATCCTACGAGCAGTACTTC
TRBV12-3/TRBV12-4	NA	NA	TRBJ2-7	CASSPRGVLEQYF	TGTGCCAGCAGCCCCAGGGGGGTCCTCGAGCAGTACTTC
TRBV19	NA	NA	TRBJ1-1	CASSIGWTEAFF	TGTGCCAGTAGTATAGGGTGGACAGAAGCTTTCTTT
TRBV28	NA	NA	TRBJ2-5	CASRSPGGWETQYF	TGTGCCAGCAGATCCCCGGGGGGCTGGGAGACCCAGTACTTC
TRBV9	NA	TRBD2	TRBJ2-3	CASSVDIAGATDTQYF	TGTGCCAGCAGCGTAGATATAGCGGGAGCCACAGATACGCAGTATTTT
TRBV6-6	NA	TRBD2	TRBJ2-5	CASSPRLAGQETQYF	TGTGCCAGCAGTCCCAGACTAGCGGGTCAAGAGACCCAGTACTTC
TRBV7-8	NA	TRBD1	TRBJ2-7	CASSRPVGQTDYEQYF	TGTGCCAGCAGCCGACCCGTGGGACAGACGGACTACGAGCAGTACTTC
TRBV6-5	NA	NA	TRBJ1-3	CASSLQASSSGNTIYF	TGTGCCAGCAGTTTGCAGGCTTCCTCCTCTGGAAACACCATATATTTT
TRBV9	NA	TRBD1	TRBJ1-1	CASSVGQGGAEAFF	TGTGCCAGCAGCGTAGGGCAGGGGGGAGCTGAAGCTTTCTTT
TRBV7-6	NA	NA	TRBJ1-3	CASSLVTGDSGNTIYF	TGTGCCAGCAGCTTGGTCACAGGAGACTCTGGAAACACCATATATTTT
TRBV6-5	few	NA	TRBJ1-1	CASSYGDIYTEAFF	TGTGCCAGCAGTTATGGGGACATATACACTGAAGCTTTCTTT
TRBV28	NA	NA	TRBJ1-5	CASRLGINQPQHF	TGTGCCAGCAGGCTAGGCATAAATCAGCCCCAGCATTTT
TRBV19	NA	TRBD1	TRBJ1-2	CASIQGAGLDYGYTF	TGTGCCAGTATCCAGGGGGCAGGTTTGGACTATGGCTACACCTTC
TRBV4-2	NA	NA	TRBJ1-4	CASSHGGGEKLFF	TGTGCCAGCAGCCACGGGGGAGGTGAAAAACTGTTTTTT
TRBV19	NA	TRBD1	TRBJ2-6	CASSMGQVATGANVLTF	TGTGCCAGTAGTATGGGACAGGTAGCCACTGGGGCCAACGTCCTGACTTTC
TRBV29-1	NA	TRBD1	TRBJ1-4	CSARTGTGNEKLFF	TGCAGCGCCCGAACCGGGACAGGGAATGAAAAACTGTTTTTT
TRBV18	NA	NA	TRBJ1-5	CASSPVGVGNQPQHF	TGTGCCAGCTCACCTGTAGGGGTTGGCAATCAGCCCCAGCATTTT
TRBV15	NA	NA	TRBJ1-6	CATSPRGNSPLHF	TGTGCCACCAGCCCTAGGGGTAATTCACCCCTCCACTTT
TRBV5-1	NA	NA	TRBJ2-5	CASSPGTSLETQYF	TGCGCCAGCAGCCCCGGGACTTCGCTAGAGACCCAGTACTTC
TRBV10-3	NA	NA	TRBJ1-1	CAIKAGVFTEAFF	TGTGCCATCAAGGCAGGGGTGTTCACTGAAGCTTTCTTT
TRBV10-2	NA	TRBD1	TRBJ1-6	CASSRGGQGSPLHF	TGCGCCAGCAGTAGGGGAGGACAGGGGTCACCCCTCCACTTT
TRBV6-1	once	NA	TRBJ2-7	CASSEPAAYEQYF	TGTGCCAGCAGTGAACCCGCGGCCTACGAGCAGTACTTC
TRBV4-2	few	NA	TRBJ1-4	CASSQVATADEKLFF	TGTGCCAGCAGCCAAGTGGCGACGGCGGATGAAAAACTGTTTTTT
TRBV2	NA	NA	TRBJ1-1	CASKAEMNTEAFF	TGTGCCAGCAAAGCGGAAATGAACACTGAAGCTTTCTTT
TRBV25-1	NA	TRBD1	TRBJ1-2	CASRGQSYGYTF	TGTGCCAGCAGGGGACAGTCCTATGGCTACACCTTC
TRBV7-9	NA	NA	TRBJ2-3	CASSPDYTDTQYF	TGTGCCAGCAGCCCAGACTACACAGATACGCAGTATTTT
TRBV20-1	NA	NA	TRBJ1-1	CSASVFMNTEAFF	TGCAGTGCTAGTGTGTTCATGAACACTGAAGCTTTCTTT
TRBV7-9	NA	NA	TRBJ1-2	CASSAGGRLYGYTF	TGTGCCAGCAGCGCCGGGGGGCGACTCTATGGCTACACCTTC
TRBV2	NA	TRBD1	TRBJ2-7	CASSEWDSPHEQYF	TGTGCCAGCAGTGAATGGGACAGCCCTCACGAGCAGTACTTC
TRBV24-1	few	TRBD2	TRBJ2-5	CATSDSGLAGVETQYF	TGTGCCACCAGTGATTCGGGACTAGCGGGGGTAGAGACCCAGTACTTC
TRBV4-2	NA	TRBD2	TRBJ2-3	CASSQGLAGAGADTQYF	TGTGCCAGCAGCCAGGGACTAGCGGGAGCCGGCGCAGATACGCAGTATTTT
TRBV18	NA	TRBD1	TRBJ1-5	CASSPPGTGGVDNQPQHF	TGTGCCAGCTCACCACCTGGGACAGGGGGCGTGGACAATCAGCCCCAGCATTTT
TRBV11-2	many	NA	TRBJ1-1	CASSFRQTMNTEAFF	TGTGCCAGCAGCTTCCGACAGACCATGAACACTGAAGCTTTCTTT
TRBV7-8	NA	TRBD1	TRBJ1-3	CASSLETGTGYSGNTIYF	TGTGCCAGCAGCTTAGAGACCGGGACAGGATACTCTGGAAACACCATATATTTT
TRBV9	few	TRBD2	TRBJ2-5	CASSVSGTGGTQYF	TGTGCCAGCAGCGTATCCGGGACGGGGGGGACCCAGTACTTC
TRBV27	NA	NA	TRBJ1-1	CASRPQAGNTEAFF	TGTGCCAGCAGACCCCAAGCTGGGAACACTGAAGCTTTCTTT
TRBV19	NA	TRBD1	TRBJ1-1	CASSIQGARNTEAFF	TGTGCCAGTAGTATCCAGGGGGCTAGGAACACTGAAGCTTTCTTT
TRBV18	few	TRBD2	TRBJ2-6	CASSVLGGDSGANVLTF	TGTGCCAGCTCAGTTTTGGGAGGGGACTCTGGGGCCAACGTCCTGACTTTC
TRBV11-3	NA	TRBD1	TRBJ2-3	CASSRTGAEGTDTQYF	TGTGCCAGCAGCCGGACAGGGGCTGAGGGCACAGATACGCAGTATTTT
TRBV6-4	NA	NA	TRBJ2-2	CASSGQANTGELFF	TGTGCCAGCAGTGGACAAGCGAACACCGGGGAGCTGTTTTTT
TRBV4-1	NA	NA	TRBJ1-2	CASSRPGTPYGYTF	TGCGCCAGCAGCCGACCGGGAACACCCTATGGCTACACCTTC
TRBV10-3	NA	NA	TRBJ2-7	CAISEPRTQFYEQYF	TGTGCCATCAGTGAGCCCAGGACTCAGTTCTACGAGCAGTACTTC
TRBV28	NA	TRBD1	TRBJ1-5	CASSLGGPGQPQHF	TGTGCCAGCAGTCTAGGGGGCCCTGGCCAGCCCCAGCATTTT
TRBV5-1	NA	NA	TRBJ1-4	CASSFQNEKLFF	TGCGCCAGCAGCTTCCAAAATGAAAAACTGTTTTTT
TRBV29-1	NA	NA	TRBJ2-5	CSVVGEVGETQYF	TGCAGCGTTGTAGGAGAGGTAGGAGAGACCCAGTACTTC
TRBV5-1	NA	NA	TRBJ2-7	CASSLPIRDSYEQYF	TGCGCCAGCAGCCTACCAATCCGAGACAGCTACGAGCAGTACTTC
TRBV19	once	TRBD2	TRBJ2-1	CASSHWGGDNEQFF	TGTGCCAGTAGCCATTGGGGGGGGGACAATGAGCAGTTCTTC
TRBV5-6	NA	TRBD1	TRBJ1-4	CASSPGQGDEKLFF	TGTGCCAGCAGCCCGGGACAGGGAGATGAAAAACTGTTTTTT